Below are 22 T cell receptor beta chains sequenced from a single sample in a study of blood T cell repertoires in COVID-19. Assay: immunoSEQ multiplex PCR; the TCRdb copy retains only in-frame clones and omits some. The table lists some 180,000 clones, roughly 87% of them singletons. The sample comprised peripheral blood. The receptor set was obtained from a man aged 55 to 70 with active or convalescent COVID-19.

The V and J genes are TRBV10-3 and TRBJ2-7; 9 positions agree with TRBD1. From germline, CDR1 is ENHRY and CDR2 SYGVKD. Trimming at V came to 6 bases and at J to 1 base, leaving 4 bases not matched to a gene. This CDR3 region has 14 residues. The CDR3 region is CAIRMTGGSYEQYF. The DNA of the CDR3 is TGTGCCATCAGGATGACAGGGGGGTCCTACGAGCAGTACTTC.

The chain joins TRBV10-1 to TRBJ1-5; 8 nucleotides align to TRBD1. V dropped 10 bases and J dropped 0; count of bases not matched to a gene: 5. CDR3 length: 14 residues. Looked up from germline, CDR1 is WNHNN and CDR2 is SYGVQD (reference sequence). CDR3 residues: CAKTQGASNQPQHF. For the CDR3, the DNA is TGCGCCAAGACTCAGGGGGCTAGCAATCAGCCCCAGCATTTT.

The CDR3 reads CASSLGTGLNNSPLHF. As DNA, the CDR3 is TGCGCCAGCAGCTTGGGGACAGGGTTGAATAATTCACCCCTCCACTTT. The V gene is TRBV5-1, the J gene TRBJ1-6; 8 bases are a match to TRBD1. Unmatched junction bases numbered 4, after V lost 0 bases and J lost 5 bases. The CDR3 runs 16 residues. Germline lookup yields CDR1 SGHRS and CDR2 YFSETQ.

The chain joins TRBV6-5 to TRBJ2-2, with TRBD1 matching 9 bases. The CDR3 loop spans 15 amino acids. V was clipped by 6 bases and J by 4 bases; unmatched bases: 6. Germline V gene lookup returns CDR1 MNHEY and CDR2 SVGAGI. CDR3 DNA: TGTGCCAGCAGGGCCGGGACAGGGCCCACCGGGGAGCTGTTTTTT. Protein: CASRAGTGPTGELFF.

This chain joins TRBV28 and TRBJ2-7; D perhaps matches TRBD1 (6 bases). The CDR3 sequence is 14 residues long. Germline V gene sequence: CDR1 MDHEN, CDR2 SYDVKM. V lost 4 bases, J lost 2 bases, and 12 bases lay in between. The CDR3 loop reads CASSSTGTTYEQYF. CDR3 in DNA: TGTGCCAGCAGTTCCACCGGGACAACCTACGAGCAGTACTTC.

The gene calls are TRBV5-4 and TRBJ2-5; 7 positions match TRBD1. The CDR3 totals 14 residues. Germline CDR1 is SGHNT and CDR2 is YYREEE (reference sequence). Germline trimming cut 5 bases from V and 2 bases from J; bases unmatched to any gene: 6. The CDR3 DNA reads as TGTGCCAGCAGTACGGGACAGACACAAGAGACCCAGTACTTC. This codes for CASSTGQTQETQYF.

In this sample, this clone turned up once. In DNA form, the CDR3 reads TGTGCCAGCAGCCCCTGGGAGAGGGGGACTGAAGCTTTCTTT. Its protein is CASSPWERGTEAFF. The rearrangement joins TRBV7-9 to TRBJ1-1, with a tentative D call TRBD1 (6 bases). Germline CDR1 SEHNR, CDR2 FQNEAQ (reference sequence). The CDR3 runs to 14 residues. V lost 5 bases, J lost 5 bases, and 15 bases lay in between.

The genes are TRBV20-1 and TRBJ2-7, with a possible D match to TRBD2 (5 bases). The CDR3 is 14 amino acids. Germline V gene lookup returns CDR1 DFQATT and CDR2 SNEGSKA (reference sequence). With 3 bases removed from V and 0 bases from J, the gap between germline ends came to 12 bases. DNA for the CDR3: TGCAGTGCTAGTGTGGTGGGGAGCTCCTACGAGCAGTACTTC. Translated, it gives CSASVVGSSYEQYF.

This clone was observed a single time. The chain carries TRBV15 and TRBJ2-3, with 8 bases identical to TRBD1. The CDR3 spans 15 residues. Per germline, CDR1 LNHNV and CDR2 YYDKDF (reference sequence). Trimming took 0 bases from V and 5 from J; bases not matched to a gene: 4. CDR3 DNA sequence: TGTGCCACCAGCAGAGAGCAGGGGGCTGTAGATACGCAGTATTTT. Protein sequence: CATSREQGAVDTQYF.

The V and J genes are TRBV12-3 or TRBV12-4 and TRBJ1-5; a weak D match, TRBD1 (6 bases). There are 13 residues in the CDR3. V lost 6 bases and J lost 5, with 11 bases in between. The CDR3 sequence: CASRRQDYQPQHF. In DNA, the CDR3 is TGTGCCAGCAGGAGACAGGACTATCAGCCCCAGCATTTT.

The chain uses TRBV4-2 and TRBJ2-5, with TRBD2 matching 9 bases. Germline V lookup: CDR1 LGHNA, CDR2 YNFKEQ. The CDR3 has 15 residues. V gave up 0 bases and J gave up 5 bases; unmatched junction bases: 4. This CDR3 reads CASSQERGGPETQYF. CDR3 sequence (DNA): TGTGCCAGCAGCCAAGAGCGGGGGGGCCCCGAGACCCAGTACTTC.

The chain combines TRBV27 with TRBJ1-2, with D perhaps matching TRBD1 (6 bases). There are 15 residues in the CDR3. V was cut by 7 bases and J by 2 bases, with 17 bases left in between. The V gene's germline CDR1 is MNHEY and CDR2 SMNVEV (reference sequence). CDR3 sequence reads: CASTQTTTGNYGYTF. The CDR3 DNA reads TGTGCCAGCACCCAAACAACAACAGGGAACTATGGCTACACCTTC.

The chain carries TRBV25-1 and TRBJ2-5; tentative D call: TRBD2 (6 bases). This CDR3 is 12 amino acids long. Germline V gene lookup returns CDR1 MGHDK and CDR2 SYGVNS. V lost 4 bases and J 4 bases, leaving 7 bases between the germline ends. The CDR3 protein is CASSAGGETQYF. As DNA, the CDR3 is TGTGCCAGCAGTGCCGGGGGAGAGACCCAGTACTTC.

This chain links TRBV2 with TRBJ1-2, with D possibly matching TRBD1 (5 bases). With 2 bases removed from V and 4 bases from J, the gap between germline ends came to 8 bases. From germline, CDR1 is SNHLY and CDR2 FYNNEI. The CDR3 totals 13 residues. CDR3 nucleotides: TGTGCCAGCAGTGAATCAGGGTCCTATGGCTACACCTTC. Residues: CASSESGSYGYTF.

For this clone: This may be a read error: a much more frequent sequence differs by one nucleotide. The chain recombines TRBV7-2 with TRBJ1-1; a weak D match, TRBD1 (5 bases). V was trimmed by 2 bases and J by 1 base, leaving 5 bases between them. In germline, CDR1 is SGHTA, CDR2 FQGNSA. CDR3 size: 13 residues. The CDR3 is CASSLQGNTEAFF. CDR3 DNA sequence: TGTGCCAGCAGCTTACAGGGGAACACTGAAGCTTTCTTT.

CDR3 protein: CASSLGTGANNQPQHF. The CDR3 DNA follows: TGTGCCAGCAGCTTAGGGACAGGGGCAAACAATCAGCCCCAGCATTTT. The chain has TRBV11-2 and TRBJ1-5, with 9 bases that match TRBD1. Germline values: CDR1 SGHAT, CDR2 FQNNGV. V lost 1 base, J lost 3 bases, and 4 bases stayed unmatched. This CDR3 is built from 16 residues.

V usage is TRBV29-1 and J usage is TRBJ2-2, with D tentatively TRBD1 (5 bases). Deletions cut 4 bases from V and 6 bases from J, with 9 bases between. CDR3 length: 12 amino acids. Germline CDR1 reads SQVTM; CDR2 reads ANQGSEA. This chain's CDR3 is CSVVSGSGELFF. The CDR3, as DNA: TGCAGCGTTGTATCAGGGTCCGGGGAGCTGTTTTTT.

The CDR3 DNA sequence: TGTGCCAGTAGTAGGGACTGGGGCTACACCTTC. It translates to CASSRDWGYTF. The chain joins TRBV19 to TRBJ1-2, with D possibly matching TRBD1 (5 bases). Germline V CDR1 and CDR2: LNHDA, SQIVND (reference sequence). CDR3 size: 11 residues. The V end was cut by 4 bases, the J end by 8 bases, with 8 bases between. The variable domain in full, completed from reference TRBV19 and TRBJ1-2, reads DGGITQSPKYLFRKEGQNVTLSCEQNLNHDAMYWYRQDPGQGLRLIYYSQIVNDFQKGDIAEGYSVSREKKESFPLTVTSAQKNPTAFYLCASSRDWGYTFGSGTRLTVV.

The J gene is TRBJ1-2, the V gene TRBV19, with D perhaps matching TRBD1 (6 bases). CDR1 is LNHDA, CDR2 SQIVND, per germline (reference sequence). Trimming took 0 bases from V and 7 from J, leaving 12 bases between them. CDR3 length equals 14 residues. The chain's CDR3 is CASSIDRTVPGYTF. CDR3 nucleotide sequence: TGTGCCAGTAGTATAGATAGGACAGTACCTGGCTACACCTTC.

In its sample, this clone was seen once. In DNA, the CDR3 is TGTGCCAGCTCACCCAGGGGGCAGACTAATGAAAAACTGTTTTTT. Protein sequence: CASSPRGQTNEKLFF. This chain links TRBV18 with TRBJ1-4; 8 bases map to TRBD1. V trimming: 3 bases; J trimming: 2 bases; junction bases outside the gene matches: 2. This CDR3 region has 15 residues. CDR1 and CDR2 (germline): KGHSH, LQKENI.

V is TRBV5-1 and J is TRBJ2-5, with TRBD1 matching over 8 bases. CDR1 SGHRS and CDR2 YFSETQ come from the germline V gene. The trim removed 0 bases at V and 4 bases at J, leaving 5 bases unmatched. CDR3 length: 15 amino acids. The CDR3 here is CASSLVPGTGETQYF. The CDR3 nucleotides are TGCGCCAGCAGCTTGGTCCCCGGGACAGGAGAGACCCAGTACTTC.

The table lists this clone with a few counts. The genes are TRBV20-1 and TRBJ1-1, with D possibly being TRBD1 (5 bases). Per the germline V gene, CDR1 is DFQATT and CDR2 is SNEGSKA (reference sequence). This CDR3 is 15 amino acids long. The V and J ends lost 3 bases and 2 bases respectively, with 16 bases between them. The DNA of the CDR3 is TGCAGTGCTAGTGACCCCGGGAGGGGAAACACTGAAGCTTTCTTT. Encoded protein: CSASDPGRGNTEAFF.